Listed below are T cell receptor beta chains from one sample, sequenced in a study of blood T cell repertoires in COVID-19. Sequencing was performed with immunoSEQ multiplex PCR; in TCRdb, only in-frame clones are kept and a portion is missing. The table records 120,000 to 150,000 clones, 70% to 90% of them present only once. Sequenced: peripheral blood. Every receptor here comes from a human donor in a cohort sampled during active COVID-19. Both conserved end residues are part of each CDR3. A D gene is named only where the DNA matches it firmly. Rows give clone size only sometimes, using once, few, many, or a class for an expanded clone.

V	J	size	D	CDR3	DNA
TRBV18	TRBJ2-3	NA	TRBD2	CASSPTGGQDTQYF	TGTGCCAGCTCACCGACGGGGGGGCAAGATACGCAGTATTTT
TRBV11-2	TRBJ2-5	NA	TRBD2	CASSPPTSVETQYF	TGTGCCAGCAGCCCCCCGACTAGCGTGGAGACCCAGTACTTC
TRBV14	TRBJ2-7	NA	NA	CASSPLPGSYEQYF	TGTGCCAGCAGCCCCTTACCGGGCTCCTACGAGCAGTACTTC
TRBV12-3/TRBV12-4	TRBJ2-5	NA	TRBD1	CASSFTGDSTQYF	TGTGCCAGCAGTTTTACAGGGGATTCGACCCAGTACTTC
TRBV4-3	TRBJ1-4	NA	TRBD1	CASSQDYGTGNEKLFF	TGCGCCAGCAGCCAAGATTACGGGACAGGGAACGAAAAACTGTTTTTT
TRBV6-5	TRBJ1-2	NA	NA	CASSRTGGDYGYTF	TGTGCCAGCAGTCGGACGGGGGGGGACTATGGCTACACCTTC
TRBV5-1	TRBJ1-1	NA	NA	CASSLVSQLTGEFF	TGCGCCAGCAGCTTGGTGTCACAGCTGACAGGCGAATTCTTT
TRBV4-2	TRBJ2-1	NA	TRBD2	CASSQGLRGGHDEQFF	TGTGCCAGCAGCCAAGGACTCCGGGGGGGCCACGATGAGCAGTTCTTC
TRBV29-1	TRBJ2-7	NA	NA	CSVARGRLYEQYF	TGCAGCGTTGCCAGGGGACGCCTCTACGAGCAGTACTTC
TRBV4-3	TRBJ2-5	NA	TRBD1	CASSQEGGQGAWETQYF	TGCGCCAGCAGCCAAGAGGGCGGACAGGGGGCTTGGGAGACCCAGTACTTC
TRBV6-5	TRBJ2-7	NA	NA	CASSYSRDSYEQYF	TGTGCCAGCAGTTACTCGCGGGACTCCTACGAGCAGTACTTC
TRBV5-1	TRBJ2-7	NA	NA	CASSLGGQNYEQYF	TGCGCCAGCAGCTTGGGTGGGCAGAACTACGAGCAGTACTTC
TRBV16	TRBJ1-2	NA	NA	CASSPAVDYGYTF	TGTGCCAGCAGCCCTGCGGTAGACTATGGCTACACCTTC
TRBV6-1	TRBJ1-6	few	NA	CASSEDASSYNSPLHF	TGTGCCAGCAGTGAAGACGCCAGCTCCTATAATTCACCCCTCCACTTT
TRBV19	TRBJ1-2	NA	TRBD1	CASSSGQGHYGYTF	TGTGCCAGTAGCTCCGGACAGGGGCACTATGGCTACACCTTC
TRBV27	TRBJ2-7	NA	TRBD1	CASSSRDRGYEQYF	TGTGCCAGCAGTTCGCGGGACAGGGGCTACGAGCAGTACTTC
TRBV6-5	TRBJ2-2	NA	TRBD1	CASRRTGEFTGELFF	TGTGCCAGCAGGCGAACAGGGGAATTCACCGGGGAGCTGTTTTTT
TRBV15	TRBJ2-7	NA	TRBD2	CATSRDTSGSYEQYF	TGTGCCACCAGCAGAGATACTAGCGGTTCCTACGAGCAGTACTTC
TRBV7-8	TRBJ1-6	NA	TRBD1	CASSPQPGQSVTPLHF	TGTGCCAGCAGCCCTCAACCGGGACAGTCCGTGACACCCCTCCACTTT
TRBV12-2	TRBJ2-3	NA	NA	CASRLPTPQGVTDTQYF	TGTGCAAGTCGCTTACCTACCCCACAGGGGGTTACAGATACGCAGTATTTT
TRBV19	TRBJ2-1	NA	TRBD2	CASRPQRGSNEQFF	TGTGCCAGTAGGCCCCAGCGGGGGAGCAATGAGCAGTTCTTC
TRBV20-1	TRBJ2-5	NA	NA	CSAKDLETQYF	TGCAGTGCTAAAGACTTAGAGACCCAGTACTTC
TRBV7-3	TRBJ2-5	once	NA	CASSYSVQETQYF	TGTGCCAGCAGTTATAGCGTACAAGAGACCCAGTACTTC
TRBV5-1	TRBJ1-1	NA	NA	CASSLEGREVEAFF	TGCGCCAGCAGCTTGGAGGGCAGGGAAGTTGAAGCTTTCTTT
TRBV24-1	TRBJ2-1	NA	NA	CATSDSGTLHYNEQFF	TGTGCCACCAGTGATTCCGGGACTCTTCACTACAATGAGCAGTTCTTC